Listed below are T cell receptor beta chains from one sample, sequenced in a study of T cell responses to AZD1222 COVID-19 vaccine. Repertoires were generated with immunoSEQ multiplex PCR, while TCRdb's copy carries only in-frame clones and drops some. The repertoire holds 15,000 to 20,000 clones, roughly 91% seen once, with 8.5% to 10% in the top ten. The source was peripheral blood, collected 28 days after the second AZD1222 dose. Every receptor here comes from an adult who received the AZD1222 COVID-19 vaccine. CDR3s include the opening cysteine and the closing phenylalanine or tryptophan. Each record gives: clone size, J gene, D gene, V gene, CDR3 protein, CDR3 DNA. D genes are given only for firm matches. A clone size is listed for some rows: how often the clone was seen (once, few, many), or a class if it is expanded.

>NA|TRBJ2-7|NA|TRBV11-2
CASQEHYEQYF
TGTGCTAGCCAGGAGCACTACGAGCAGTACTTC
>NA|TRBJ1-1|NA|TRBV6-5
CASNVDVATEAFF
TGTGCCAGCAACGTCGATGTTGCCACTGAAGCTTTCTTT
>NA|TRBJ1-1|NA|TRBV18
CASSRTENTEAFF
TGTGCCAGCTCAAGGACAGAGAACACTGAAGCTTTCTTT
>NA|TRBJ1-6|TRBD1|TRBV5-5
CASSEGGQGSSPLHF
TGTGCCAGCAGCGAAGGTGGACAGGGAAGTTCACCCCTCCACTTT
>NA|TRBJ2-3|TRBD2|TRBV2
CASSEGVAGPTDTQYF
TGTGCCAGCAGTGAAGGGGTAGCGGGGCCCACAGATACGCAGTATTTT
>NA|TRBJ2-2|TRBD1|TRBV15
CATTRDRGSTGELFF
TGTGCCACCACCCGGGACAGGGGATCCACCGGGGAGCTGTTTTTT
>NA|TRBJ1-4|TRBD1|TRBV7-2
CASSRDRANEKLFF
TGTGCCAGCAGTAGAGACAGGGCTAATGAAAAACTGTTTTTT
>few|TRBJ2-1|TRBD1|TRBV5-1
CASSLGGQSYNEQFF
TGCGCCAGCAGCTTGGGGGGACAGTCCTACAATGAGCAGTTCTTC
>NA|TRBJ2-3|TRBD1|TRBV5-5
CASSPTGETQYF
TGTGCCAGCAGCCCCACAGGGGAGACGCAGTATTTT
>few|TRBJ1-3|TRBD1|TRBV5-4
CASSARTGVYGNTIYF
TGTGCCAGCAGCGCGAGGACAGGTGTATACGGAAACACCATATATTTT
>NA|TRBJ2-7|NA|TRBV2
CASSPRRVLEQYF
TGTGCCAGCAGTCCCAGGAGGGTACTCGAGCAGTACTTC
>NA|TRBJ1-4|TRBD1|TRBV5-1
CASSPGQPFEELFF
TGCGCCAGCAGCCCGGGACAGCCTTTTGAGGAACTGTTTTTT
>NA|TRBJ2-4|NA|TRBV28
CASSFGGGSNIQYF
TGTGCCAGCAGTTTTGGGGGGGGCTCGAACATTCAGTACTTC
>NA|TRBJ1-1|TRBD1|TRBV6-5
CASTPTGDGGTEAFF
TGTGCCAGCACGCCAACAGGGGATGGTGGCACTGAAGCTTTCTTT
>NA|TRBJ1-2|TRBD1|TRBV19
CASSVDRANYGYTF
TGTGCCAGTAGTGTGGACAGGGCCAACTATGGCTACACCTTC
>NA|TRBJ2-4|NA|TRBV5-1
CASSPGQPGAKNIQYF
TGCGCCAGCAGCCCGGGCCAACCTGGGGCCAAAAACATTCAGTACTTC
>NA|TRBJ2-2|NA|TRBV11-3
CASTPNPNTGELFF
TGTGCCAGCACCCCAAACCCGAACACCGGGGAGCTGTTTTTT
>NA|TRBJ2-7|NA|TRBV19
CATAVGKFREQYF
TGTGCCACCGCGGTGGGGAAGTTTCGCGAGCAGTACTTC
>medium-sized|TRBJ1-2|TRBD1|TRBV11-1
CASSTDRVDGYTF
TGTGCCAGCAGCACGGACAGGGTAGATGGCTACACCTTC
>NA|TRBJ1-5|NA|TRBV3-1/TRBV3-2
CASSPEGPRVQPQHF
TGTGCCAGCAGCCCTGAGGGACCAAGGGTGCAGCCCCAGCATTTT
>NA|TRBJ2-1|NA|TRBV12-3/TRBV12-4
CASSGNEQFF
TGTGCCAGCAGTGGAAATGAGCAGTTCTTC
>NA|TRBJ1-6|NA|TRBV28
CASSLGPDSPLHF
TGTGCCAGCAGTTTAGGGCCCGATTCACCCCTCCACTTT
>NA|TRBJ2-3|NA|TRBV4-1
CASSQERVADTQYF
TGCGCCAGCAGCCAAGAAAGGGTGGCAGATACGCAGTATTTT
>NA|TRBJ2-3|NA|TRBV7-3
CASSYGGRTDTQYF
TGTGCCAGCAGCTACGGCGGACGCACAGATACGCAGTATTTT
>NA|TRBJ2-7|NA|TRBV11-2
CASSLASSYEQYF
TGTGCCAGCAGCTTAGCTAGCTCCTACGAGCAGTACTTC
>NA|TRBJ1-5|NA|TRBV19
CASSMGSWGVNQPQHF
TGTGCCAGTAGTATGGGGAGTTGGGGCGTCAATCAGCCCCAGCATTTT
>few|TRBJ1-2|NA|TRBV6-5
CASSYSSAGNYGYTF
TGTGCCAGCAGTTACTCGTCGGCGGGTAACTATGGCTACACCTTC
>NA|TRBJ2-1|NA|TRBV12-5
CASGLVPVGQFF
TGTGCTAGTGGTTTGGTACCGGTAGGGCAGTTCTTC
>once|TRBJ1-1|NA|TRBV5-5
CASSTQGDTEAFF
TGTGCCAGCAGCACACAGGGTGACACTGAAGCTTTCTTT
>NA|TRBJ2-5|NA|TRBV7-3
CASSLTAGAANFETQYF
TGTGCCAGCAGCTTAACGGCAGGGGCGGCTAATTTCGAGACCCAGTACTTC
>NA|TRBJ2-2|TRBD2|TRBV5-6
CASRRTSSTGELFF
TGTGCCAGCCGGAGGACTAGCTCGACCGGGGAGCTGTTTTTT
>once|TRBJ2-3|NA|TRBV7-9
CASSYRDTQYF
TGTGCCAGCAGCTACAGAGATACGCAGTATTTT
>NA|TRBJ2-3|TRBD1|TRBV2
CASSGAPGQGADTQYF
TGTGCCAGCAGTGGGGCTCCGGGACAGGGTGCAGATACGCAGTATTTT
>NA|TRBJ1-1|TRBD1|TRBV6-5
CASREGQGWNTEAFF
TGTGCCAGCAGGGAGGGACAGGGCTGGAACACTGAAGCTTTCTTT
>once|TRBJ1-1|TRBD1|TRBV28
CASSRQGGDEAFF
TGTGCCAGCAGTAGACAGGGGGGTGATGAAGCTTTCTTT
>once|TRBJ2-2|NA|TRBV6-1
CASSDGVGSRTGELFF
TGTGCCAGCAGTGATGGCGTTGGCTCGAGGACCGGGGAGCTGTTTTTT
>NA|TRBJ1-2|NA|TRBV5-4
CASSEPTQGVYGYTF
TGTGCCAGCAGCGAGCCAACACAGGGTGTCTATGGCTACACCTTC
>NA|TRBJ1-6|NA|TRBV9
CASSVDGGSFFSPLHF
TGTGCCAGCAGCGTAGACGGGGGATCCTTCTTTTCACCCCTCCACTTT
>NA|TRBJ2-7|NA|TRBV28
CASTGLYEQYF
TGTGCCAGCACGGGGCTCTACGAGCAGTACTTC
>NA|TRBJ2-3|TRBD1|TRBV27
CASSLSGTGLTDTQYF
TGTGCCAGCAGTTTATCCGGGACAGGGCTCACAGATACGCAGTATTTT
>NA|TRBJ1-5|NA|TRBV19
CASSIPRSNQPQHF
TGTGCCAGTAGTATCCCCCGTAGCAATCAGCCCCAGCATTTT
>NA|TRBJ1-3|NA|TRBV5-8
CASSFISSIHYISGNTIYF
TGTGCCAGCAGCTTCATCAGTAGTATCCATTACATCTCTGGAAACACCATATATTTT
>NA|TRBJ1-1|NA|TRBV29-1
CSTARQNTEAFF
TGCAGCACCGCCCGACAGAACACTGAAGCTTTCTTT
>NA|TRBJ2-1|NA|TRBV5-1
CASSLGQVSYNEQFF
TGCGCCAGCAGCTTGGGACAGGTATCCTACAATGAGCAGTTCTTC
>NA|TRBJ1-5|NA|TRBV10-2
CASSPMRDQPQHF
TGCGCCAGCAGCCCCATGCGGGATCAGCCCCAGCATTTT
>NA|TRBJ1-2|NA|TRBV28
CASSLGGNYGYTF
TGTGCCAGCAGTTTAGGGGGCAATTATGGCTACACCTTC
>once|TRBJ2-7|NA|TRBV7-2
CASSLPWATGEQYF
TGTGCCAGCAGTCTACCGTGGGCCACGGGCGAGCAGTACTTC
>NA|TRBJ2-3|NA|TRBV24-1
CATRDAGVGPSSTDTQYF
TGTGCCACCAGAGACGCGGGCGTCGGCCCGAGCAGCACAGATACGCAGTATTTT
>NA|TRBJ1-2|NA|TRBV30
CAWSVCRRGYGYTF
TGTGCCTGGAGTGTCTGCAGAAGGGGGTATGGCTACACCTTC
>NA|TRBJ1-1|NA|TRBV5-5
CASSLGVVGTEAFF
TGTGCCAGCAGCTTGGGGGTAGTGGGCACTGAAGCTTTCTTT